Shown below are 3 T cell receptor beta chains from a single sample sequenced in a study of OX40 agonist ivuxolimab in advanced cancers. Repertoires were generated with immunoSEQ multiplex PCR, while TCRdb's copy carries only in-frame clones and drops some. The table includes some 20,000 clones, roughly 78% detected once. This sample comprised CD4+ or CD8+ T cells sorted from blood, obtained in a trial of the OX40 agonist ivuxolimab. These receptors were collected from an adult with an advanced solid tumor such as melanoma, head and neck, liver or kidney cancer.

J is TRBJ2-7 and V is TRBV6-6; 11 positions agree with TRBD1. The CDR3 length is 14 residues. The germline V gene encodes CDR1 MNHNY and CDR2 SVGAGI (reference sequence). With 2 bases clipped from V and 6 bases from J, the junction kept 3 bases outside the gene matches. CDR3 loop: CASSYPGTGGEQYF. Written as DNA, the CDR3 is TGTGCCAGCAGTTACCCCGGGACAGGGGGCGAGCAGTACTTC.

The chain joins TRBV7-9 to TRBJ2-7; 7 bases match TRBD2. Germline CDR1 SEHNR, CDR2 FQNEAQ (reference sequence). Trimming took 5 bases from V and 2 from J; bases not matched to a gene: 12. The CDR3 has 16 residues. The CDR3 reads CASSPREGDSPYEQYF. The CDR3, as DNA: TGTGCCAGCAGCCCCAGGGAGGGCGACTCTCCCTACGAGCAGTACTTC.

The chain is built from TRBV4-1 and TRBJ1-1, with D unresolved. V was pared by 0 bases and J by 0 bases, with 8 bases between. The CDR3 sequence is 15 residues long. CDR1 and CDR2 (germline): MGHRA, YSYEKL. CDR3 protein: CASSQESGMNTEAFF. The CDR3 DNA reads TGCGCCAGCAGCCAAGAGTCGGGAATGAACACTGAAGCTTTCTTT.